This T cell receptor beta chain was obtained from a study of shared clonotypes between healthy human individuals. General observations from the study: Unshared clonotypes carried lower generation probabilities than those common to all four donors.

Profiled with immunoSEQ multiplex PCR; TCRdb holds only in-frame clones, not every one. The data contain 2 million to 2.5 million clones, roughly 93% of them singletons. On this clone itself: Its cognate antigen is unknown.

The V and J ends lost 6 bases and 2 bases, in that order; junction bases with no gene match: 7. The CDR3 covers 15 residues. The germline V gene has CDR1 SGHNT and CDR2 YYREEE (reference sequence). The sequenced sample consisted of naive CD4+ T cells from PBMCs. The subset denotes: CD45RA+ positively selected. The sequence came from a man aged 18 to 30 in good health. Some clones in this sample may be carry-over from other donors' samples. J is TRBJ2-1 and V is TRBV5-4; 8 bases map to TRBD2. CDR3 coding DNA: TGTGCCAGCAAGTTTACTAGCGGCCCCTACAATGAGCAGTTCTTC. Translation: CASKFTSGPYNEQFF.